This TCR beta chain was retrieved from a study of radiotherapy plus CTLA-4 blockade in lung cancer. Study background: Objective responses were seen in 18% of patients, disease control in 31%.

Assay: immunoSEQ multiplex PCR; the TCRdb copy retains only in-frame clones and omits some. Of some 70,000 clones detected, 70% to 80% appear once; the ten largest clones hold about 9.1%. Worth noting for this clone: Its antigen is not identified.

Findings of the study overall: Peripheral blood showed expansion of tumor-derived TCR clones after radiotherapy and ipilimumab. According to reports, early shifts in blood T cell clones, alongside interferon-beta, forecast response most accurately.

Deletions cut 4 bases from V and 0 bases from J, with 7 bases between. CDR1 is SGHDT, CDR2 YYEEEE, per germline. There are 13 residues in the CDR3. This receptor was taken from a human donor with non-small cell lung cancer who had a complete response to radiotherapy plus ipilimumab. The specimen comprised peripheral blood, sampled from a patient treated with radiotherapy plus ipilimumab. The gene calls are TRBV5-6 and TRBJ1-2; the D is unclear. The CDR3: CASSPSANYGYTF. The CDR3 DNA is TGTGCCAGCAGCCCGTCGGCTAACTATGGCTACACCTTC.